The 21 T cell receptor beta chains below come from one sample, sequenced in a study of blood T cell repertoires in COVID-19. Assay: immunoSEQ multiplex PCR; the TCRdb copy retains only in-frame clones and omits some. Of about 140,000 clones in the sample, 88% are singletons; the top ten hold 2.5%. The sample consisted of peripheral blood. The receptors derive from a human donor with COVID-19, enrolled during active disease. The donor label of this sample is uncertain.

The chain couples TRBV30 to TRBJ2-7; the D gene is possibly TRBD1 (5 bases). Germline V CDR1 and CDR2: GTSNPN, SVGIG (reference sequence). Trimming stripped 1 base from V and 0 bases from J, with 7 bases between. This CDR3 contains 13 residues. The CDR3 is CAWSGGSSYEQYF. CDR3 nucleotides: TGTGCCTGGAGTGGGGGCAGCTCCTACGAGCAGTACTTC.

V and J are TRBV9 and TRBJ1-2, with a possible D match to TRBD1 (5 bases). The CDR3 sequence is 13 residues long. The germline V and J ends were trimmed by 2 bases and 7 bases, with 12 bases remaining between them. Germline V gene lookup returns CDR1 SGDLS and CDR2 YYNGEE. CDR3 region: CASSVAGKSGYTF. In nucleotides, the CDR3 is TGTGCCAGCAGCGTCGCAGGGAAGAGTGGCTACACCTTC. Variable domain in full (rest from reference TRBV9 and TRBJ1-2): DSGVTQTPKHLITATGQRVTLRCSPRSGDLSVYWYQQSLDQGLQFLIQYYNGEERAKGNILERFSAQQFPDLHSELNLSSLELGDSALYFCASSVAGKSGYTFGSGTRLTVV.

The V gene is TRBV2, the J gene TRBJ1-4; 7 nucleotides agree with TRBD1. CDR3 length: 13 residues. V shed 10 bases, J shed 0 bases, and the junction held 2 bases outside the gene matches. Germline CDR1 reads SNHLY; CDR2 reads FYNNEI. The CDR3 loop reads CAIGQATNEKLFF. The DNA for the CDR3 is TGTGCCATTGGACAGGCAACTAATGAAAAACTGTTTTTT.

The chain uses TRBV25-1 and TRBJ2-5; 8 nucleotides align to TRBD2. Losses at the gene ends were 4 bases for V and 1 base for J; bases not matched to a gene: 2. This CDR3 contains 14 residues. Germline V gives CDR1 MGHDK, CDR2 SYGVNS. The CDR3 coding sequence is TGTGCCAGCAGTGTTCGGGGGGGCCAAGAGACCCAGTACTTC. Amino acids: CASSVRGGQETQYF.

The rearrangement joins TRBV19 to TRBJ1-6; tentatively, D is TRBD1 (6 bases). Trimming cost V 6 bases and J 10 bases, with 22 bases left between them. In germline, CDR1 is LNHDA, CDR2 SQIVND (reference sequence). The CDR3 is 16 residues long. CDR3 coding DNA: TGTGCCAGTAGGACTCATCGGACAGAAGGAGGCTCACCCCTCCACTTT. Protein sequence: CASRTHRTEGGSPLHF.

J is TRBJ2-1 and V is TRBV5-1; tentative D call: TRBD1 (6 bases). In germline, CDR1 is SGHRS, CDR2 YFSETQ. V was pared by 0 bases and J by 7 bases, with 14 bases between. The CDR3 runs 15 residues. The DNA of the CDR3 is TGCGCCAGCAGCTTGGGTCAGGGGATGTGGAATGAGCAGTTCTTC. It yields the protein CASSLGQGMWNEQFF.

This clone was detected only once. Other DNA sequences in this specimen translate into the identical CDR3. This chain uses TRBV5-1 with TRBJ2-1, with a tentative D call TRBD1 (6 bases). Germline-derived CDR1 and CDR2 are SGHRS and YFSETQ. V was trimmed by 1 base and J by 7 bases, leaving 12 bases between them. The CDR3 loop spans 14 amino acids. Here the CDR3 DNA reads TGCGCCAGCAGCTTGTATGGGGGCCGAAATGAGCAGTTCTTC. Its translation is CASSLYGGRNEQFF.

This CDR3 reads CASSLTGDATNEKLFF. The CDR3 nucleotides read TGCGCCAGCAGCTTAACAGGGGATGCAACTAATGAAAAACTGTTTTTT. The chain is built from TRBV5-1 and TRBJ1-4; TRBD1 aligns across 7 bases. Per germline, CDR1 SGHRS and CDR2 YFSETQ. The length of the CDR3 is 16 residues. After removal of 2 bases from V and 0 bases from J, the junction contained 4 bases not matched to a gene.

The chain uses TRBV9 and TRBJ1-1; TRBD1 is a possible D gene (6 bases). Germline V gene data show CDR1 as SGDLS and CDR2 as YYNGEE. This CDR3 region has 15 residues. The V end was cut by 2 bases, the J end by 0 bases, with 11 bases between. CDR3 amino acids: CASSVTGSMNTEAFF. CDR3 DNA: TGTGCCAGCAGCGTGACAGGCTCTATGAACACTGAAGCTTTCTTT. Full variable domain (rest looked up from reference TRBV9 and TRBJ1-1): DSGVTQTPKHLITATGQRVTLRCSPRSGDLSVYWYQQSLDQGLQFLIQYYNGEERAKGNILERFSAQQFPDLHSELNLSSLELGDSALYFCASSVTGSMNTEAFFGQGTRLTVV.

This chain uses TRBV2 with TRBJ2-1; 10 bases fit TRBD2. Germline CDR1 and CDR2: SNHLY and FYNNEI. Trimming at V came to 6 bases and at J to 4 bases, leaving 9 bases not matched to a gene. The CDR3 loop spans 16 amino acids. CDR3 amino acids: CASRPQGLAIYNEQFF. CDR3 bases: TGTGCCAGCAGACCCCAGGGACTAGCGATTTACAATGAGCAGTTCTTC. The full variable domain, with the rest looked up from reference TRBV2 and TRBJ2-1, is EPEVTQTPSHQVTQMGQEVILRCVPISNHLYFYWYRQILGQKVEFLVSFYNNEISEKSEIFDDQFSVERPDGSNFTLKIRSTKLEDSAMYFCASRPQGLAIYNEQFFGPGTRLTVL.

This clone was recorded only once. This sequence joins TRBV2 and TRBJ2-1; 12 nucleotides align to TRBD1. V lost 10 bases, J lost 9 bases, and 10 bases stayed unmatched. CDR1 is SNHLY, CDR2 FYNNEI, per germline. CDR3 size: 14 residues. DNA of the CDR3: TGTGCCACGTGGGACAGGGGGCGTCAGGGTGAGCAGTTCTTC. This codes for CATWDRGRQGEQFF. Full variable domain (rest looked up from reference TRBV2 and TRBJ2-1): EPEVTQTPSHQVTQMGQEVILRCVPISNHLYFYWYRQILGQKVEFLVSFYNNEISEKSEIFDDQFSVERPDGSNFTLKIRSTKLEDSAMYFCATWDRGRQGEQFFGPGTRLTVL.

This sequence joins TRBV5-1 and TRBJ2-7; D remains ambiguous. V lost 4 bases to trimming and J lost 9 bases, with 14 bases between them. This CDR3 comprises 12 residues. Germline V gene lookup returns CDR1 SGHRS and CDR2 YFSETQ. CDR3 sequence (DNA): TGCGCCAGCAGCATGGACCCCCCGGGGCAGTACTTC. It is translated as CASSMDPPGQYF.

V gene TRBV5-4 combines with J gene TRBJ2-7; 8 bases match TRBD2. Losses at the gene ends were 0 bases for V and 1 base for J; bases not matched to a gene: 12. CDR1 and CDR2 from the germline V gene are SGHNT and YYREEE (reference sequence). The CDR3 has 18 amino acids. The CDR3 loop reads CASSLVYGGGGPSYEQYF. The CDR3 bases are TGTGCCAGCAGCTTGGTCTATGGCGGCGGGGGGCCATCCTACGAGCAGTACTTC.

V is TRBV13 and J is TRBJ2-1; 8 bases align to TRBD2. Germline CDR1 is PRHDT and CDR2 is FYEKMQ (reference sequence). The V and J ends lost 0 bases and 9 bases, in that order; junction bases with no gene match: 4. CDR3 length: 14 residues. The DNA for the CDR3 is TGTGCCAGCAGCTTAGGCCCCAGCGGGAGTGAGCAGTTCTTC. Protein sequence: CASSLGPSGSEQFF.

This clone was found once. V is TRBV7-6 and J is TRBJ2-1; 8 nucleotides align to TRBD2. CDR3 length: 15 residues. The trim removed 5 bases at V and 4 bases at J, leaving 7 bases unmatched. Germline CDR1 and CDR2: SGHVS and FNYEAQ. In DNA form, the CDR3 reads TGTGCCAGCAGCACCAAGACTAGCGCGTACAATGAGCAGTTCTTC. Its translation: CASSTKTSAYNEQFF.

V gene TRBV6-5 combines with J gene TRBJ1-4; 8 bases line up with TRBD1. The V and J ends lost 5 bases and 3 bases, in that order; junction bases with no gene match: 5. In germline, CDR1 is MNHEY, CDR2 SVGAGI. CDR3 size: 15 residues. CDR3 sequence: CASSRTGGANEKLFF. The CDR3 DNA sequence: TGTGCCAGCAGTCGAACAGGGGGAGCTAATGAAAAACTGTTTTTT.

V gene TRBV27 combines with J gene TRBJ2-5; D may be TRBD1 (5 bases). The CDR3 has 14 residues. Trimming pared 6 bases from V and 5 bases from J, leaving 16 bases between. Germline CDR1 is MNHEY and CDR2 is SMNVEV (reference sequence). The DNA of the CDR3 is TGTGCCAGCAGGACCATGGCAGGGAAGGAGACCCAGTACTTC. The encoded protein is CASRTMAGKETQYF.

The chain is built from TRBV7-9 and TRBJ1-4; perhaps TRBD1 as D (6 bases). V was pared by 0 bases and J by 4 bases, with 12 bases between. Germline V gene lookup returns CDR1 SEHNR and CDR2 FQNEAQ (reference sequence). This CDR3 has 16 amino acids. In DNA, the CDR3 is TGTGCCAGCAGCTTAGCTGGGGGCAGGAGTAATGAAAAACTGTTTTTT. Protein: CASSLAGGRSNEKLFF.

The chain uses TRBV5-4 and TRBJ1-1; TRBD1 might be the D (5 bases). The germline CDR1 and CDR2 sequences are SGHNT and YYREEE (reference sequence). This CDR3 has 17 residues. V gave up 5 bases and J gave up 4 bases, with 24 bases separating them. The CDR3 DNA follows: TGTGCCAGCAGATCACCTGGGGGGTCCGGGGGTATCACTGAAGCTTTCTTT. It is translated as CASRSPGGSGGITEAFF.

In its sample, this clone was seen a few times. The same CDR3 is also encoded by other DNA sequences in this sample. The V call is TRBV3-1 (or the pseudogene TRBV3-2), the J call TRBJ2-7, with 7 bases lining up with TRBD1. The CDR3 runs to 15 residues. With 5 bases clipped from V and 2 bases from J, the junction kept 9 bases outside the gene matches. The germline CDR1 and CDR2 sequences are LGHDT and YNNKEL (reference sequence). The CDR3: CASSLQQGLPYEQYF. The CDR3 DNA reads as TGTGCCAGCAGCTTACAACAGGGGTTACCCTACGAGCAGTACTTC.

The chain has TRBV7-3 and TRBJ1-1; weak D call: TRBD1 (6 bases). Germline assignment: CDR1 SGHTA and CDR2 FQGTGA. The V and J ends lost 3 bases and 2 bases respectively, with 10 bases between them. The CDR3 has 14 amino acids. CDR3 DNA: TGTGCCAGCAGCTTCCGGGGGGCTAACACTGAAGCTTTCTTT. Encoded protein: CASSFRGANTEAFF.